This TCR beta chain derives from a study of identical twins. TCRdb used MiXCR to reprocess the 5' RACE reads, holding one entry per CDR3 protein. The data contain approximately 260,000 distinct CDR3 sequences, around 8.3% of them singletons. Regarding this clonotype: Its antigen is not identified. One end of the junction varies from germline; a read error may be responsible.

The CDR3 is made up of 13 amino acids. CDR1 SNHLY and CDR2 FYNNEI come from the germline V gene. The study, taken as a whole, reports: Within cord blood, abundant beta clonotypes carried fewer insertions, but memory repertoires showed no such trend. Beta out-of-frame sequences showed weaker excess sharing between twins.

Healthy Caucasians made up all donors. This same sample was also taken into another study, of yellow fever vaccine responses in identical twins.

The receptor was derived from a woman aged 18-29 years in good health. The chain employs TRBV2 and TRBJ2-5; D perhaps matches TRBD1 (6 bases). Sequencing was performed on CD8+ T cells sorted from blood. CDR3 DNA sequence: TGTGCCAAAGGACAGTATAACCAGGAGACCCAGTACTTC. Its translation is CAKGQYNQETQYF.